One T cell receptor beta chain is described in this entry. No cognate antigen has been identified for it. A much larger clone is a single base away; this may be a read error. V is pared back by 6 bases and J by 5 bases, with 14 bases lying between the germline termini. Including the terminal cysteine and phenylalanine, the CDR3 comprises 13 residues. The DNA shown is the 39-base CDR3, in frame from base 1. CDR1 and CDR2, looked up from the germline V gene (reference sequence), are DFQATT and SNEGSKA. The data were taken from a study of blood T cells in healthy people across ages (dated by TCRdb to about 2015). For context, the study as a whole: Template switching captured roughly one uniquely barcoded TCR beta cDNA molecule per two T cells in model experiments. To track age-related changes in TCR beta repertoire diversity, the study relied on deep sequencing normalized with unique cDNA molecular identifiers. The donors were divided into four age groups: young (average about 16 years), middle-aged (approximately 39), aged (about 60) and long-lived (around 87). Donors of different ages were randomly distributed across sequencing lanes to avoid experimental bias. Using the same blood draw, the study looked at two additional independent replicas of 1 million unique cDNA reads for two donors, one aged 18 to 30 and the other aged 80 or older.

The donors were 40 or so Caucasian individuals from Russia, aged about 6 to 100 years, who were systemically healthy. Around 10 milliliters of peripheral blood were collected from each donor into EDTA-treated Vacutainer tubes. Ficoll-Paque density-gradient centrifugation was used to isolate PBMCs, with at least 7 million obtained per sample. Trizol reagent was used to extract total RNA from the PBMCs, yielding at least 5 micrograms per sample. The percentages of naive CD45RAhigh/CD27high T cells were determined by flow cytometry on a PBMC aliquot from every donor. Results and caveats for the whole study, not just this receptor: The CMV infection status of donors was not known, potentially confounding age-related changes in expanded clonotypes. Observed TCR beta diversity correlated strongly with the percentage of naive T cells measured by flow cytometry. The long-lived group showed more naive CD4+ T cells, fewer expanded clones and increased TCR diversity than the aged group, suggesting age selection. Observed TCR beta diversity per million T cells fell roughly linearly with age, and a significant reduction was already apparent by age about 36. Since profiling was done on bulk unsorted PBMCs, naive and antigen-experienced compartments could not be conclusively compared. Estimates of total diversity from one million sequenced T cells were regarded as lower bounds and underestimates.

Receptor libraries were prepared by 5' RACE. Sequencing relied on an Illumina HiSeq 2500. The second PCR ran for roughly 7 to 11 cycles and used a J-beta primer mix along with a sample-barcoded 5' primer. A template-switch 5' adaptor carrying 12 random nucleotides introduced a unique molecular identifier onto each TCR beta cDNA molecule. At least 2.5 million CDR3-containing paired-end reads were obtained from each sample. All of the RNA was converted into first-strand cDNA using the Mint cDNA synthesis kit, with a TRBC-specific oligonucleotide serving as the primer. Following uracil-DNA glycosylase treatment, a first 18-cycle PCR with universal primers M1SS and BC2_uni_R was performed on all cDNA. Per the source publication's procedure: For normalization, 1 million high-quality reads, each with a distinct molecular identifier, were randomly selected from each sample. Reads sharing molecular identifiers were discarded rather than binned into consensus sequences. CDR3 identification, clonotype clustering and error correction used MiTCR with a Q25 quality threshold and the strictest error-elimination algorithm. Lower-bound total TCR beta diversity was estimated with a nonparametric unseen species model using Euler transformation. The raw public data were reprocessed by TCRdb itself: fastp quality trimming at Q25, MiXCR clonotype calling, in-frame beta chains only. Rows are unified per CDR3 protein, each entry keeping the most common DNA and genes. These V and J calls originate from TCRdb's pipeline instead of the authors' own analysis. The sample has more than 800,000 distinct CDR3 sequences on record, 29% of them singletons. 17% of the sample rests with the top ten.

This clonotype originated in a woman aged 80 or older in good health. The chain uses TRBV20-1 and TRBJ2-1, with a weak D call of TRBD1 (5 bases match). The sample comprised blood. The CDR3 protein sequence reads: CSADGAVNNEQFF. The nucleotides read TGCAGTGCGGATGGGGCAGTAAACAATGAGCAGTTCTTC.